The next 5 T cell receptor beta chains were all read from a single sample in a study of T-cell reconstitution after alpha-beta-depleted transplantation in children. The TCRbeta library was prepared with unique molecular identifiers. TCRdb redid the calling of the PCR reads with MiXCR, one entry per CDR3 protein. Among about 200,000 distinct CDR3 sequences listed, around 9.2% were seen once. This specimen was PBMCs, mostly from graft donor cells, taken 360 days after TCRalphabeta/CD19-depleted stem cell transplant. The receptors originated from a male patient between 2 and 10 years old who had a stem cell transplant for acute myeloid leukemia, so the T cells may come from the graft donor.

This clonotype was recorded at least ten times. The CDR3 protein is CASGQGYYEQYF. The CDR3 nucleotides are TGTGCCAGCGGTCAGGGATACTACGAGCAGTACTTC. The J gene is TRBJ2-7, the V gene TRBV7-6, with D possibly TRBD1 on 5 matching bases. Germline-derived CDR1 and CDR2 are SGHVS and FNYEAQ. The V gene lost 8 bases and the J gene lost 3 bases, with 11 bases spanning the gap. The CDR3 totals 12 residues.

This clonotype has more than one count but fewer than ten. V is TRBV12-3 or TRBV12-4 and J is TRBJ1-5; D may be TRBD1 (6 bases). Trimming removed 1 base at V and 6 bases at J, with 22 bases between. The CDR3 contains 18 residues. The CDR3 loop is CASSLGRQEGKFGQPQHF. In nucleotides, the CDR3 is TGTGCCAGCAGTTTAGGCCGACAGGAGGGGAAATTTGGTCAGCCCCAGCATTTT.

CDR3 nucleotides: TGTGCCAGCAGCTCACTCGGGACTAGCGGGATCCACAATGAGCAGTTCTTC. Protein sequence: CASSSLGTSGIHNEQFF. The chain combines TRBV7-9 with TRBJ2-1; 13 positions match TRBD2. Germline CDR1 and CDR2: SEHNR and FQNEAQ (reference sequence). The CDR3 covers 17 residues. J was trimmed by 5 bases and V by 4 bases; bases with no gene match: 8.

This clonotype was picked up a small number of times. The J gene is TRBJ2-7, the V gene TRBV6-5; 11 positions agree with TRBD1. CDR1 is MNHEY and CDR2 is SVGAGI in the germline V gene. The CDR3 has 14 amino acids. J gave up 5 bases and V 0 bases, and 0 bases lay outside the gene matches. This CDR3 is CASSYSGQGDEQYF. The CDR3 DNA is TGTGCCAGCAGTTACTCGGGACAGGGGGACGAGCAGTACTTC.

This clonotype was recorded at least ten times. The CDR3 reads CATSRDRLNTEAFF. The CDR3 DNA is TGTGCCACCAGCAGAGACAGGTTGAACACTGAAGCTTTCTTT. The chain carries TRBV15 and TRBJ1-1, with D unresolved. Germline V gives CDR1 LNHNV, CDR2 YYDKDF (reference sequence). The CDR3 spans 14 residues. Trimming shortened V by 0 bases and J by 0 bases, and 5 bases separated the two germline ends. Full variable domain (missing parts from reference TRBV15 and TRBJ1-1): DAMVIQNPRYQVTQFGKPVTLSCSQTLNHNVMYWYQQKSSQAPKLLFHYYDKDFNNEADTPDNFQSRRPNTSFCFLDIRSPGLGDTAMYLCATSRDRLNTEAFFGQGTRLTVV.